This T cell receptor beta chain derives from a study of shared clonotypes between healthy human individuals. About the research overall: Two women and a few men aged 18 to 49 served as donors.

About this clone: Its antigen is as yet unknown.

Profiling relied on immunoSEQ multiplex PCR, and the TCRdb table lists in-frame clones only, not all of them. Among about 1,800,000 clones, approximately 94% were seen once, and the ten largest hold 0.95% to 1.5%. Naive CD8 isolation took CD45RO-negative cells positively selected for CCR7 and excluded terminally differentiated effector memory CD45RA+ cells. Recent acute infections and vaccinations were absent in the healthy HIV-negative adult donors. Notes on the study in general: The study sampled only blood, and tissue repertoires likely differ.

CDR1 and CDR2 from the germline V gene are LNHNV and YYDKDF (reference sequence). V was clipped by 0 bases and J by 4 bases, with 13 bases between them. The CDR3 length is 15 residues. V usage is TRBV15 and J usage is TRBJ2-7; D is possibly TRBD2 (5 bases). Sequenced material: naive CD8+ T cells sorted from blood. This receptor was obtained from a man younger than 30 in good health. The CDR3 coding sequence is TGTGCCACCAGCAGAGATCAGTCTAGCCCTTACGAGCAGTACTTC. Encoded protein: CATSRDQSSPYEQYF.